These 9 T cell receptor beta chains were all obtained from the same sample, sequenced in a study of T cell responses to AZD1222 COVID-19 vaccine. Some clones are missing from TCRdb's copy, which holds only in-frame ones; the method was immunoSEQ multiplex PCR. This sample yields tens of thousands of clones, of which over 85% are seen a single time; 2.2% belongs to the top ten. This specimen was peripheral blood, taken on day 0 of AZD1222 vaccination. Receptors were obtained from an adult in good health.

This rearrangement joins TRBV18 to TRBJ2-5, with D possibly being TRBD1 (5 bases). Trimming stripped 1 base from V and 5 bases from J, with 14 bases between. The germline gives CDR1 KGHSH, CDR2 LQKENI. The CDR3 runs to 15 residues. CDR3: CASSPQGLGMETQYF. The CDR3 DNA sequence: TGTGCCAGCTCACCACAGGGGTTAGGAATGGAGACCCAGTACTTC.

The chain carries TRBV7-8 and TRBJ1-2; a weak D match, TRBD1 (6 bases). Trimming took 1 base from V and 8 from J, leaving 11 bases between them. Germline-derived CDR1 and CDR2 are SGHVS and FQNEAQ. This CDR3 has 13 residues. The CDR3 DNA follows: TGTGCCAGCAGCTTAGAACAGGGCCTCGGCTACACCTTC. Translated: CASSLEQGLGYTF.

The V and J genes are TRBV28 and TRBJ1-2; tentative D call: TRBD1 (5 bases). From germline, CDR1 is MDHEN and CDR2 SYDVKM. The length of the CDR3 is 13 residues. Trimming pared 3 bases from V and 4 bases from J, leaving 9 bases between. CDR3 coding DNA: TGTGCCAGCAGTTTCCCAGGGTCCTATGGCTACACCTTC. Translation: CASSFPGSYGYTF.

The chain combines TRBV12-3 or TRBV12-4 with TRBJ2-3; no definite D call. V was clipped by 10 bases and J by 6 bases, with 11 bases between them. This CDR3 has 11 amino acids. CDR3 sequence (DNA): TGTGCCATCTCCATTGGGGATACGCAGTATTTT. Translation: CAISIGDTQYF.

This clone was counted once. The chain links TRBV6-5 to TRBJ1-1, with 7 bases lining up with TRBD1. CDR1 is MNHEY, CDR2 SVGAGI, per germline. V was pared by 2 bases and J by 7 bases, with 4 bases of the junction left unmatched. The CDR3 is made up of 13 amino acids. The CDR3 region has the DNA TGTGCCAGCAGTTACGCCAGACAGGGTGAAGCTTTCTTT. Protein sequence: CASSYARQGEAFF.

V usage is TRBV6-5 and J usage is TRBJ1-1; tentatively, D is TRBD1 (5 bases). Looked up from germline, CDR1 is MNHEY and CDR2 is SVGAGI. CDR3 length: 14 residues. The germline V and J ends were trimmed by 5 bases and 0 bases, with 10 bases remaining between them. The CDR3 sequence is CASSRQSMNTEAFF. The CDR3 nucleotides are TGTGCCAGCAGTCGACAGAGCATGAACACTGAAGCTTTCTTT.

This sequence joins TRBV5-4 and TRBJ2-5, with D tentatively TRBD2 (6 bases). CDR3 length equals 15 residues. CDR1 and CDR2 from the germline V gene are SGHNT and YYREEE (reference sequence). Trimming removed 4 bases at V and 0 bases at J, with 13 bases between. The DNA of the CDR3 is TGTGCCAGCAGCCTGGGCAGGGACTACCAAGAGACCCAGTACTTC. Amino acid sequence: CASSLGRDYQETQYF.

The chain combines TRBV7-2 with TRBJ1-5, with TRBD1 matching over 8 bases. J gave up 3 bases and V 4 bases, and 5 bases lay outside the gene matches. CDR1 and CDR2 from the germline V gene are SGHTA and FQGNSA. The CDR3 is 15 residues long. For the CDR3, the DNA is TGTGCCAGCAGCTCGGGACAGGTCTCCAATCAGCCCCAGCATTTT. Protein: CASSSGQVSNQPQHF.

The chain couples TRBV2 to TRBJ2-1, with 11 nucleotides matching TRBD2. CDR1 is SNHLY and CDR2 is FYNNEI in the germline V gene. After removal of 6 bases from V and 6 bases from J, the junction contained 10 bases not matched to a gene. This CDR3 region has 16 residues. DNA for the CDR3: TGTGCCAGCAGCCCACTAGCGGGAGTCGCGGGCAATGAGCAGTTCTTC. Encoded protein: CASSPLAGVAGNEQFF. The complete variable domain, with remaining parts taken from reference TRBV2 and TRBJ2-1, reads EPEVTQTPSHQVTQMGQEVILRCVPISNHLYFYWYRQILGQKVEFLVSFYNNEISEKSEIFDDQFSVERPDGSNFTLKIRSTKLEDSAMYFCASSPLAGVAGNEQFFGPGTRLTVL.